A single sample is the source of the 30 T cell receptor beta chains below, sequenced in a study of T cell responses to AZD1222 COVID-19 vaccine. Method: immunoSEQ multiplex PCR; TCRdb's copy keeps in-frame clones and lacks some. The sample shows about 86,000 clones, over 85% of them seen only once. The sequencing here drew on peripheral blood, taken 28 days after the second AZD1222 dose. All receptors derive from an adult who received the AZD1222 COVID-19 vaccine.

The V gene is TRBV6-2 or TRBV6-3, the J gene TRBJ1-1, with D tentatively TRBD1 (6 bases). Germline assignment: CDR1 MNHEY and CDR2 SVGEGT. This CDR3 has 14 amino acids. Trimming pared 4 bases from V and 3 bases from J, leaving 12 bases between. The CDR3 protein is CASSFYRVDTEAFF. Written as DNA, the CDR3 is TGTGCCAGCAGTTTCTACAGGGTGGACACTGAAGCTTTCTTT.

V gene TRBV18 combines with J gene TRBJ2-7; perhaps D is TRBD1 or TRBD2 (6 bases each). The CDR3 runs 17 residues. CDR1 and CDR2 from the germline V gene are KGHSH and LQKENI. Trimming pared 0 bases from V and 0 bases from J, leaving 15 bases between. CDR3 nucleotides: TGTGCCAGCTCACCACCTCGACCGGGGGCGGGCTCCTACGAGCAGTACTTC. Its translation is CASSPPRPGAGSYEQYF.

This clone appeared a few times. The rearrangement links TRBV20-1 to TRBJ2-1, with 8 positions matching TRBD1. The CDR3 is 14 amino acids. The germline V gene encodes CDR1 DFQATT and CDR2 SNEGSKA (reference sequence). V shed 3 bases, J shed 3 bases, and the junction held 4 bases outside the gene matches. CDR3 region: CSASDGQGYNEQFF. CDR3 nucleotides: TGCAGTGCTAGTGACGGACAGGGCTACAATGAGCAGTTCTTC.

This chain connects TRBV9 to TRBJ2-2; 8 bases are a match to TRBD2. The CDR3 spans 16 residues. Germline V CDR1 and CDR2: SGDLS, YYNGEE. V trimming: 4 bases; J trimming: 0 bases; junction bases outside the gene matches: 5. CDR3 loop: CASSTGLVTNTGELFF. CDR3 bases: TGTGCCAGCAGCACGGGACTAGTCACGAACACCGGGGAGCTGTTTTTT.

The V call is TRBV9, the J call TRBJ2-3; D is uncertain. The CDR3 extends over 14 amino acids. V was cut by 4 bases and J by 6 bases, with 15 bases left in between. Germline V gene lookup returns CDR1 SGDLS and CDR2 YYNGEE. The CDR3 region has the DNA TGTGCCAGCAGCAGCGTAAGCCCTGCGGATACGCAGTATTTT. Protein: CASSSVSPADTQYF.

The chain has TRBV6-1 and TRBJ2-1; TRBD2 matches 11 bases. The CDR3 is 16 amino acids. Unmatched junction bases numbered 10, after V lost 3 bases and J lost 9 bases. The germline CDR1 and CDR2 sequences are MNHNS and SASEGT. CDR3 nucleotide sequence: TGTGCCAGCAGTGAGATACTAGCGGGGGTAGGGAGTGAGCAGTTCTTC. Protein product: CASSEILAGVGSEQFF.

The chain links TRBV20-1 to TRBJ1-2, with unresolved D. Per germline, CDR1 DFQATT and CDR2 SNEGSKA (reference sequence). CDR3 length: 11 residues. Trimming removed 1 base at V and 8 bases at J, with 8 bases between. The CDR3 nucleotides read TGCAGTGCTAGAGTGGGTTTCGGCTACACCTTC. Encoded protein: CSARVGFGYTF.

This clone was seen once. The chain recombines TRBV28 with TRBJ2-7; D might be TRBD1 (5 bases). In germline, CDR1 is MDHEN, CDR2 SYDVKM. This CDR3 is 18 amino acids long. V was pared by 3 bases and J by 6 bases, with 27 bases between. Here the CDR3 reads CASSFAYRGTLYQGEQYF. CDR3 nucleotides: TGTGCCAGCAGTTTTGCTTATAGGGGCACCCTTTACCAGGGCGAGCAGTACTTC.

The chain has TRBV27 and TRBJ1-5; 10 positions match TRBD1. In germline, CDR1 is MNHEY, CDR2 SMNVEV (reference sequence). Losses at the gene ends were 6 bases for V and 6 bases for J; bases not matched to a gene: 11. This CDR3 region has 16 residues. CDR3 coding DNA: TGTGCCAGCAGAGACAGGGGGCGCGGGTCTAGTCAGCCCCAGCATTTT. Its protein product is CASRDRGRGSSQPQHF.

This clone came up once. J is TRBJ1-6 and V is TRBV28; D is unresolved. The V end lost 3 bases, the J end lost 8 bases, and 8 bases lay between the germline ends. Germline assignment: CDR1 MDHEN and CDR2 SYDVKM. The CDR3 is made up of 13 amino acids. The CDR3 coding sequence is TGTGCCAGCAGTTTTCTGTGGGATTCACCCCTCCACTTT. This gives the protein CASSFLWDSPLHF.

The CDR3 DNA sequence: TGTGCCAGCAGCTCCCGTTTTTACGGGACTAGCGGGGGTGCCCTAGAGACAGATACGCAGTATTTT. Its translation is CASSSRFYGTSGGALETDTQYF. This chain joins TRBV7-8 and TRBJ2-3; the match to TRBD2 covers 14 bases. Losses at the gene ends were 4 bases for V and 3 bases for J; bases not matched to a gene: 21. The CDR3 is made up of 22 amino acids. CDR1 SGHVS and CDR2 FQNEAQ come from the germline V gene.

The chain is built from TRBV6-2 or TRBV6-3 and TRBJ1-1; D call uncertain. V was pared by 3 bases and J by 0 bases, with 11 bases between. Germline V gives CDR1 MNHEY, CDR2 SVGEGT. The CDR3 is 15 amino acids. As DNA, the CDR3 is TGTGCCAGCAGTTATCCGACTGATCTGAACACTGAAGCTTTCTTT. Its translation is CASSYPTDLNTEAFF.

This sequence joins TRBV4-2 and TRBJ2-1; 10 bases are shared with TRBD1. V lost 3 bases to trimming and J lost 0 bases; unmatched junction nucleotides: 2. The CDR3 contains 16 residues. Germline V gives CDR1 LGHNA, CDR2 YNFKEQ. CDR3 bases: TGTGCCAGCAGCCAGGACAGGGGGAGCTCCTACAATGAGCAGTTCTTC. Translating gives CASSQDRGSSYNEQFF.

This sequence joins TRBV29-1 and TRBJ2-4, with D perhaps TRBD1 (6 bases). Germline V CDR1 and CDR2: SQVTM, ANQGSEA. The CDR3 loop spans 14 amino acids. Deletions cut 7 bases from V and 2 bases from J, with 15 bases between. In nucleotides, the CDR3 is TGCAGCGCACAGGGTCGGCTTTCCAAAAACATTCAGTACTTC. Translating it yields CSAQGRLSKNIQYF.

The rearrangement links TRBV18 to TRBJ2-7, with TRBD1 identical over 9 bases. This CDR3 is 14 amino acids long. V lost 3 bases, J lost 5 bases, and 5 bases stayed unmatched. The V gene's germline CDR1 is KGHSH and CDR2 LQKENI. The CDR3 DNA reads TGTGCCAGCTCACCGGACAGGGGTGCGGACGAGCAGTACTTC. Translating it yields CASSPDRGADEQYF.

This chain uses TRBV5-1 with TRBJ1-1, with TRBD1 identical over 8 bases. Germline-derived CDR1 and CDR2 are SGHRS and YFSETQ. CDR3 length: 14 amino acids. V lost 4 bases to trimming and J lost 3 bases; unmatched junction nucleotides: 5. The CDR3 DNA sequence: TGCGCCAGCAGCGGGTTACAGGGGGACACTGAAGCTTTCTTT. Protein product: CASSGLQGDTEAFF.

The genes are TRBV4-2 and TRBJ2-7; D is possibly TRBD1 or TRBD2 (5 bases each). V gave up 1 base and J gave up 2 bases, with 12 bases separating them. CDR3 size: 15 residues. Per germline, CDR1 LGHNA and CDR2 YNFKEQ. The CDR3 reads CASSQGGDRPYEQYF. CDR3 nucleotide sequence: TGTGCCAGCAGCCAAGGAGGGGACCGCCCCTACGAGCAGTACTTC.

The gene calls are TRBV9 and TRBJ2-1; D is perhaps TRBD1 or TRBD2 (5 bases each). V lost 3 bases to trimming and J lost 3 bases, with 13 bases between them. The CDR3 is 15 amino acids. Germline lookup yields CDR1 SGDLS and CDR2 YYNGEE. In DNA form, the CDR3 reads TGTGCCAGCAGCGCACCCGGGACGGACTACAATGAGCAGTTCTTC. Amino acid sequence: CASSAPGTDYNEQFF.

This clone appeared once. The chain is built from TRBV29-1 and TRBJ1-2; D perhaps matches TRBD1 (6 bases). Germline V lookup: CDR1 SQVTM, CDR2 ANQGSEA. The V gene lost 4 bases and the J gene lost 7 bases, with 13 bases spanning the gap. This CDR3 spans 12 amino acids. The CDR3 region has the DNA TGCAGCGTTGCAGGGGCAGGTGGTGGCTACACCTTC. It codes for CSVAGAGGGYTF.

The chain recombines TRBV29-1 with TRBJ1-4, with no clear D. Trimming stripped 1 base from V and 4 bases from J, with 13 bases between. Germline loops: CDR1 SQVTM, CDR2 ANQGSEA. The CDR3 spans 15 residues. The CDR3 sequence: CSVEVRGSFNEKLFF. In DNA, the CDR3 is TGCAGCGTTGAAGTCCGCGGCAGCTTTAATGAAAAACTGTTTTTT.

The chain is built from TRBV5-5 and TRBJ1-4; TRBD1 aligns across 10 bases. This CDR3 has 15 residues. Trimming removed 0 bases from V and 7 bases from J; junction bases left unmatched: 3. The germline gives CDR1 SGHKS, CDR2 YYEKEE (reference sequence). CDR3 region: CASSLAGQGIEKLFF. The DNA for the CDR3 is TGTGCCAGCAGCTTGGCGGGACAGGGGATTGAAAAACTGTTTTTT.

The chain joins TRBV7-9 to TRBJ2-1, with 13 bases matching TRBD2. CDR1 and CDR2 from the germline V gene are SEHNR and FQNEAQ (reference sequence). Trimming cost V 5 bases and J 12 bases; bases outside gene matches: 10. The CDR3 spans 15 residues. In DNA, the CDR3 is TGTGCCAGCAGCGGACTAGCGGGGGAGGCCCGGGGGCAGTTCTTC. It codes for CASSGLAGEARGQFF.

This clone was found once. V and J are TRBV6-2 or TRBV6-3 and TRBJ1-6; 11 bases align to TRBD1. Germline lookup yields CDR1 MNHEY and CDR2 SVGEGT. The length of the CDR3 is 16 residues. V lost 0 bases to trimming and J lost 10 bases; unmatched junction nucleotides: 5. CDR3 DNA sequence: TGTGCCAGCAGTTACTCGTCCGGGACAGGGGGATCACCCCTCCACTTT. The encoded protein is CASSYSSGTGGSPLHF.

The V call is TRBV7-2, the J call TRBJ2-1; 12 bases map to TRBD1. Germline assignment: CDR1 SGHTA and CDR2 FQGNSA. The J segment lost 15 bases and the V segment lost 1 base, leaving 10 bases of the junction unmatched. There are 15 residues in the CDR3. As DNA, the CDR3 is TGTGCCAGCAGCTTAGAAGGGACAGGGGGCGCAGCGCGGTTCTTC. Its translation: CASSLEGTGGAARFF.

This sequence joins TRBV2 and TRBJ1-5; 7 nucleotides line up with TRBD1. Germline V gene data show CDR1 as SNHLY and CDR2 as FYNNEI. Trimming took 8 bases from V and 4 from J; bases not matched to a gene: 5. This CDR3 has 13 residues. The CDR3 bases are TGTGCCAGCGAGGGACAGATTAATCAGCCCCAGCATTTT. Its translation: CASEGQINQPQHF.

This clone showed up just a few times. This rearrangement joins TRBV6-5 to TRBJ1-2; D unclear. The CDR3 is 13 residues long. CDR1 MNHEY and CDR2 SVGAGI come from the germline V gene. The germline V and J ends were trimmed by 4 bases and 4 bases, with 10 bases remaining between them. The CDR3 protein is CASSFTELYGYTF. The CDR3 bases are TGTGCCAGCAGTTTTACAGAGCTCTATGGCTACACCTTC.

The chain combines TRBV5-4 with TRBJ2-7, with 7 bases fitting TRBD2. V was pared by 4 bases and J by 2 bases, with 6 bases of the junction left unmatched. This CDR3 contains 14 residues. Germline CDR1 reads SGHNT; CDR2 reads YYREEE (reference sequence). CDR3: CASSPGGGTYEQYV. CDR3 nucleotide sequence: TGTGCCAGCAGCCCCGGCGGGGGAACCTACGAGCAGTACGTC.

This clone was picked up one time. The chain joins TRBV2 to TRBJ2-5, with TRBD1 matching over 8 bases. Germline lookup yields CDR1 SNHLY and CDR2 FYNNEI. This CDR3 has 12 amino acids. V lost 11 bases to trimming and J lost 4 bases; unmatched junction nucleotides: 6. The CDR3: CASGQGLETQYF. Written as DNA, the CDR3 is TGTGCCTCAGGACAGGGTTTAGAGACCCAGTACTTC.

The genes are TRBV10-3 and TRBJ1-2; D is ambiguous. V lost 0 bases and J 0 bases, leaving 11 bases between the germline ends. Germline V gene sequence: CDR1 ENHRY, CDR2 SYGVKD. The CDR3 runs 16 residues. CDR3 residues: CAISESIGVPNYGYTF. CDR3 in DNA: TGTGCCATCAGTGAGTCGATCGGGGTTCCTAACTATGGCTACACCTTC.

The rearrangement links TRBV5-4 to TRBJ2-5; 14 nucleotides line up with TRBD2. The CDR3 is 19 residues long. CDR1 and CDR2 from the germline V gene are SGHNT and YYREEE (reference sequence). The J segment lost 4 bases and the V segment lost 4 bases, leaving 15 bases of the junction unmatched. Written as DNA, the CDR3 is TGTGCCAGCAGCCTCCCTCCGGTGGGACTAGCGGGGGTTGGAGAGACCCAGTACTTC. Residues: CASSLPPVGLAGVGETQYF. Supplemented by reference TRBV5-4 and TRBJ2-5, the full variable domain reads ETGVTQSPTHLIKTRGQQVTLRCSSQSGHNTVSWYQQALGQGPQFIFQYYREEENGRGNFPPRFSGLQFPNYSSELNVNALELDDSALYLCASSLPPVGLAGVGETQYFGPGTRLLVL.